The 22 T cell receptor beta chains below come from one sample, sequenced in a study of identical twins. TCRdb reprocessed the 5' RACE reads via MiXCR and lists one record per CDR3 protein. Among just under 650,000 distinct CDR3 sequences listed, just over 7% were seen once. The same specimen was also included in a second study, on yellow fever vaccine responses in identical twins.

The material sequenced was PBMCs. Receptors originate from a woman aged 18-35 years in good health.

There are many counts of this clonotype. V and J are TRBV12-3 or TRBV12-4 and TRBJ2-2, with 8 bases that match TRBD1. CDR3 length: 15 amino acids. The trim removed 5 bases at V and 0 bases at J, leaving 2 bases unmatched. The CDR3: CASSRDRPNTGELFF. DNA of the CDR3: TGTGCCAGCAGTAGGGACAGGCCGAACACCGGGGAGCTGTTTTTT.

V gene TRBV2 combines with J gene TRBJ2-1, with 8 bases that match TRBD2. Germline assignment: CDR1 SNHLY and CDR2 FYNNEI. J was trimmed by 3 bases and V by 5 bases; bases with no gene match: 6. This CDR3 spans 15 amino acids. The CDR3 loop reads CASSPGTRDYNEQFF. In DNA, the CDR3 is TGTGCCAGCAGTCCCGGGACTAGGGACTACAATGAGCAGTTCTTC.

This clonotype was counted only a few times. This sequence joins TRBV5-1 and TRBJ1-1, with D perhaps TRBD1 (5 bases). From germline, CDR1 is SGHRS and CDR2 YFSETQ. Trimming took off 0 bases at V and 10 bases at J, with 16 bases between the two ends. The CDR3 covers 14 residues. The DNA of the CDR3 is TGCGCCAGCAGCTTGGACGGGACTCCAAACGGAGCTTTCTTT. As protein: CASSLDGTPNGAFF.

There are many counts of this clonotype. This chain uses TRBV29-1 with TRBJ2-1; 9 bases line up with TRBD1. In germline, CDR1 is SQVTM, CDR2 ANQGSEA. CDR3 length equals 14 residues. Germline trimming cut 6 bases from V and 4 bases from J; bases unmatched to any gene: 7. The CDR3 here is CSVRGTGLYNEQFF. CDR3 DNA sequence: TGCAGCGTAAGGGGGACAGGGTTATACAATGAGCAGTTCTTC.

The gene calls are TRBV5-1 and TRBJ1-1; the D gene is possibly TRBD1 (6 bases). This CDR3 spans 13 amino acids. With 0 bases removed from V and 8 bases from J, the gap between germline ends came to 11 bases. Germline CDR1 SGHRS, CDR2 YFSETQ. The CDR3 sequence is CASSLAQDREAFF. CDR3 bases: TGCGCCAGCAGCTTGGCCCAAGACAGGGAAGCTTTCTTT.

This clonotype was picked up a small number of times. The chain carries TRBV7-2 and TRBJ2-3; 9 bases line up with TRBD2. Germline CDR1 and CDR2: SGHTA and FQGNSA. V shed 6 bases and J 2 bases; nucleotides not matched to a gene: 6. The CDR3 is 15 amino acids. CDR3 residues: CASRGSGSPTDTQYF. The CDR3 bases are TGTGCCAGCAGGGGTAGCGGGAGTCCCACAGATACGCAGTATTTT.

This clonotype occurred many times. The gene calls are TRBV5-1 and TRBJ1-4; the D is unclear. Between the trimmed V and J ends, which lost 0 bases and 0 bases, there was a span of 6 bases. Germline loops: CDR1 SGHRS, CDR2 YFSETQ. There are 15 residues in the CDR3. The CDR3 is CASSLGTTTNEKLFF. Written as DNA, the CDR3 is TGCGCCAGCAGCTTGGGCACGACAACTAATGAAAAACTGTTTTTT.

Many counts were recorded for this clonotype. The J gene is TRBJ2-7, the V gene TRBV20-1; D not certain. The germline CDR1 and CDR2 sequences are DFQATT and SNEGSKA (reference sequence). The CDR3 is 13 amino acids. The V end lost 0 bases, the J end lost 3 bases, and 9 bases lay between the germline ends. The DNA of the CDR3 is TGCAGTGCTAGAGATCTGGGCGGCTACGAGCAGTACGTC. This gives the protein CSARDLGGYEQYV.

The chain employs TRBV13 and TRBJ2-3; D unclear. V lost 4 bases, J lost 8 bases, and 10 bases lay in between. CDR1 is PRHDT and CDR2 is FYEKMQ in the germline V gene (reference sequence). The CDR3 is made up of 12 amino acids. This chain's CDR3 is CASSSSLGTQYF. The DNA of the CDR3 is TGTGCCAGCAGCTCTTCCCTTGGTACGCAGTATTTT.

The chain joins TRBV7-8 to TRBJ2-2, with 10 nucleotides matching TRBD2. Trimming cost V 1 base and J 5 bases; bases outside gene matches: 7. Per the germline V gene, CDR1 is SGHVS and CDR2 is FQNEAQ. The length of the CDR3 is 17 residues. CDR3 in DNA: TGTGCCAGCAGCTTAGTCCCGCTAGCGGGAGTAACCGGGGAGCTGTTTTTT. Amino acid sequence: CASSLVPLAGVTGELFF. The complete variable domain, with remaining parts taken from reference TRBV7-8 and TRBJ2-2, reads GAGVSQSPRYKVAKRGQDVALRCDPISGHVSLFWYQQALGQGPEFLTYFQNEAQLDKSGLPSDRFFAERPEGSVSTLKIQRTQQEDSAVYLCASSLVPLAGVTGELFFGEGSRLTVL.

In this sample, this clonotype turned up a few times. The chain carries TRBV6-5 and TRBJ2-3; D possibly corresponds to TRBD2 (6 bases). With 0 bases removed from V and 1 base from J, the gap between germline ends came to 17 bases. The CDR3 is made up of 18 amino acids. Germline values: CDR1 MNHEY, CDR2 SVGAGI. CDR3 sequence (DNA): TGTGCCAGCAGTTACTCCGCGGGGACGGGGTCTGGCACAGATACGCAGTATTTT. Translated, it gives CASSYSAGTGSGTDTQYF.

This chain connects TRBV12-5 to TRBJ2-5; TRBD2 aligns across 7 bases. The germline V gene encodes CDR1 LGHNT and CDR2 FRNRAP. The CDR3 runs to 15 residues. V shed 2 bases, J shed 1 base, and the junction held 4 bases outside the gene matches. Written as DNA, the CDR3 is TGTGCTAGTGGTTTGCTTCCTAGCGGCCAAGAGACCCAGTACTTC. Translating gives CASGLLPSGQETQYF.

This clonotype was seen ten or more times. This rearrangement joins TRBV29-1 to TRBJ2-7, with D unresolved. Per the germline V gene, CDR1 is SQVTM and CDR2 is ANQGSEA. The CDR3 extends over 10 amino acids. The V gene lost 4 bases and the J gene lost 7 bases, with 8 bases spanning the gap. The CDR3 nucleotides are TGCAGCGTTGGGGGAAAAGAGCAGTACTTC. This translates into CSVGGKEQYF.

In this sample, this clonotype turned up a few times. V is TRBV10-3 and J is TRBJ2-1; D ambiguous. The V gene's germline CDR1 is ENHRY and CDR2 SYGVKD. V lost 2 bases and J 9 bases, leaving 5 bases between the germline ends. The CDR3 extends over 11 amino acids. The CDR3 DNA sequence: TGTGCCATCAGTGAGGGGCTTGAGCAGTTCTTC. Translating it yields CAISEGLEQFF.

Only a few counts were recorded for this clonotype. This chain joins TRBV11-1 and TRBJ2-6; 11 bases are shared with TRBD2. V lost 5 bases to trimming and J lost 3 bases; unmatched junction nucleotides: 15. CDR3 length: 20 amino acids. CDR1 is SGHAT and CDR2 is FQDESV in the germline V gene (reference sequence). The CDR3 DNA reads as TGTGCCAGCAGCCCGACCAGGGTTAGCGGGGGGGACATTGGGGCCAACGTCCTGACTTTC. It yields the protein CASSPTRVSGGDIGANVLTF.

This chain joins TRBV6-1 and TRBJ2-3; no reliable D call. The V gene's germline CDR1 is MNHNS and CDR2 SASEGT. The CDR3 runs 10 residues. V was clipped by 3 bases and J by 6 bases, with 1 base between them. The CDR3 region has the DNA TGTGCCAGCAGTGAGGATACGCAGTATTTT. Translating it yields CASSEDTQYF.

This chain joins TRBV12-3 or TRBV12-4 and TRBJ2-5, with TRBD2 matching 8 bases. The CDR3 is 16 amino acids. Germline trimming cut 2 bases from V and 3 bases from J; bases unmatched to any gene: 8. CDR3 in DNA: TGTGCCAGCAGTTTACCTCCGGGACTAGGAAAAGAGACCCAGTACTTC. It yields the protein CASSLPPGLGKETQYF.

J is TRBJ2-1 and V is TRBV20-1; 8 bases align to TRBD2. The ends lost 6 bases at V and 1 base at J; junction bases unmatched: 8. Germline loops: CDR1 DFQATT, CDR2 SNEGSKA (reference sequence). The CDR3 sequence is 15 residues long. The CDR3 protein is CSARSGSGSYNEQFF. In DNA form, the CDR3 reads TGCAGTGCCCGGAGCGGGAGCGGGTCCTACAATGAGCAGTTCTTC.

This rearrangement joins TRBV7-2 to TRBJ2-5, with TRBD2 matching 9 bases. V lost 1 base, J lost 5 bases, and 11 bases stayed unmatched. The CDR3 has 17 amino acids. Per germline, CDR1 SGHTA and CDR2 FQGNSA. CDR3 residues: CASSLGLAGAYWETQYF. CDR3 bases: TGTGCCAGCAGCTTAGGGTTAGCGGGGGCCTATTGGGAGACCCAGTACTTC.

The V gene is TRBV7-9, the J gene TRBJ2-6; TRBD1 might be the D (6 bases). Germline V lookup: CDR1 SEHNR, CDR2 FQNEAQ (reference sequence). Trimming shortened V by 7 bases and J by 0 bases, and 10 bases separated the two germline ends. The CDR3 contains 15 residues. Here the CDR3 DNA reads TGTGCCAGCAAGGACAGTATCTCTGGGGCCAACGTCCTGACTTTC. This codes for CASKDSISGANVLTF.

The chain recombines TRBV9 with TRBJ1-1; no clear D gene. V lost 3 bases, J lost 2 bases, and 14 bases lay in between. CDR3 length: 15 amino acids. CDR1 is SGDLS and CDR2 is YYNGEE in the germline V gene. The DNA for the CDR3 is TGTGCCAGCAGCGCAGTAGGTATCAGAAACACTGAAGCTTTCTTT. Translation gives CASSAVGIRNTEAFF.

This clonotype has only a few counts. The chain carries TRBV11-2 and TRBJ2-7; D may be TRBD1 (5 bases). Trimming took 2 bases from V and 7 from J, leaving 12 bases between them. Looked up from germline, CDR1 is SGHAT and CDR2 is FQNNGV. The CDR3 runs to 13 residues. The CDR3 DNA follows: TGTGCCAGCAGCTTATTCGACAGTGGTGAGCAGTACGTC. This sequence encodes CASSLFDSGEQYV.